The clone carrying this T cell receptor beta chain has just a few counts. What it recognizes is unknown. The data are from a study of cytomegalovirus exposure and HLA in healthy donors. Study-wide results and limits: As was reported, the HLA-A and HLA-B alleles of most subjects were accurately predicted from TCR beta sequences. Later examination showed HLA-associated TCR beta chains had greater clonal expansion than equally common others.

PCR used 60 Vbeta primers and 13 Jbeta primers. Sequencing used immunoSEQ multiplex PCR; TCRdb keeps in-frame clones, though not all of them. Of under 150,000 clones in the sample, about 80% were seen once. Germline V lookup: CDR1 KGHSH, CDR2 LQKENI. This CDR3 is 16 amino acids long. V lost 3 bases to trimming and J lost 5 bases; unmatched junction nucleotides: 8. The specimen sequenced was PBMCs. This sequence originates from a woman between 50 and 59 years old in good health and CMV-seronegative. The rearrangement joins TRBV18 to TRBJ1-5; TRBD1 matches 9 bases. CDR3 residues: CASSPDRGRYDQPQHF. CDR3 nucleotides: TGTGCCAGCTCACCGGACAGGGGAAGGTATGATCAGCCCCAGCATTTT.